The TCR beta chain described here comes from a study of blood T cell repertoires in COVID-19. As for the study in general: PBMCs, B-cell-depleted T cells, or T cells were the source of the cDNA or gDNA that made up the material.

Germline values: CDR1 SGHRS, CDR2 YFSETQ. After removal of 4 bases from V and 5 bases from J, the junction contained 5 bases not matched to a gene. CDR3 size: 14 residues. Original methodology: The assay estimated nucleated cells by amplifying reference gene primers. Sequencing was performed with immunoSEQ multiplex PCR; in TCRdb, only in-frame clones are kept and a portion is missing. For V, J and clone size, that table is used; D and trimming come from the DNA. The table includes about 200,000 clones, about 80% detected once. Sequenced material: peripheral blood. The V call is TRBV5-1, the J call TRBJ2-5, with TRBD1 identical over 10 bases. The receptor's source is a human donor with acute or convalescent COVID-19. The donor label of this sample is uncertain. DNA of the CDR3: TGCGCCAGCAGCACGACAGGGGGCTTGGAGACCCAGTACTTC. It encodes CASSTTGGLETQYF.